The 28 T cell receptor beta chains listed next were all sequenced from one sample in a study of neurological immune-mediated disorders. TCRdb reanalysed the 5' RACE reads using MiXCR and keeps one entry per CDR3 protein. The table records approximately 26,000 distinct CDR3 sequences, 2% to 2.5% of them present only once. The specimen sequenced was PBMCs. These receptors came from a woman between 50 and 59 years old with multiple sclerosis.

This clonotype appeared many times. The DNA for the CDR3 is TGTGCCAGCAGCTTAGTAGAGACCCAGTACTTC. Translating gives CASSLVETQYF. The V call is TRBV7-2, the J call TRBJ2-5; D is undetermined. Between the trimmed V and J ends, which lost 1 base and 4 bases, there was a span of 1 base. Germline V gives CDR1 SGHTA, CDR2 FQGNSA. This CDR3 has 11 amino acids. Using reference TRBV7-2 and TRBJ2-5 for the parts outside the CDR3, the full variable domain is GAGVSQSPSNKVTEKGKDVELRCDPISGHTALYWYRQSLGQGLEFLIYFQGNSAPDKSGLPSDRFSAERTGGSVSTLTIQRTQQEDSAVYLCASSLVETQYFGPGTRLLVL.

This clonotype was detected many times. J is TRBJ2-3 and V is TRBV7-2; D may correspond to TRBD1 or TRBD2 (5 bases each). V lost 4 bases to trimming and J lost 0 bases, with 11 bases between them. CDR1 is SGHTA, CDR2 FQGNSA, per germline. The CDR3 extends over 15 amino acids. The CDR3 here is CASSYSGTSTDTQYF. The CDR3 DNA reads TGTGCCAGCAGCTACTCTGGGACGAGCACAGATACGCAGTATTTT. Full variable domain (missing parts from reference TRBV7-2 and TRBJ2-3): GAGVSQSPSNKVTEKGKDVELRCDPISGHTALYWYRQSLGQGLEFLIYFQGNSAPDKSGLPSDRFSAERTGGSVSTLTIQRTQQEDSAVYLCASSYSGTSTDTQYFGPGTRLTVL.

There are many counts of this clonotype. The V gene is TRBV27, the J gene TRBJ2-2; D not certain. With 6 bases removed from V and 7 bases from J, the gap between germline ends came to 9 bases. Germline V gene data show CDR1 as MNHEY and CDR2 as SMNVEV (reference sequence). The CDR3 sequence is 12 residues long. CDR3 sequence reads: CASRKFGGELFF. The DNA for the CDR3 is TGTGCCAGCAGAAAATTTGGCGGGGAGCTGTTTTTT.

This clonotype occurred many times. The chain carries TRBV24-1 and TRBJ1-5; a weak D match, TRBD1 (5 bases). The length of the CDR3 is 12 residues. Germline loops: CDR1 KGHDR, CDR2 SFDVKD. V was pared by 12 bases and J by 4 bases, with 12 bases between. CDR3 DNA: TGTGCCGCCGGGACGGGAAATCAGCCCCAGCATTTT. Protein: CAAGTGNQPQHF.

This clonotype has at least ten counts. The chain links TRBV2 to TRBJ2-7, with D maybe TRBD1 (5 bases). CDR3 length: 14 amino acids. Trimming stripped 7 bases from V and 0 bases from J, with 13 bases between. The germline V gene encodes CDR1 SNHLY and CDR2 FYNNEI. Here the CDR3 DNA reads TGTGCCAGCAATCCGGACACGAGCTCCTACGAGCAGTACTTC. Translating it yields CASNPDTSSYEQYF.

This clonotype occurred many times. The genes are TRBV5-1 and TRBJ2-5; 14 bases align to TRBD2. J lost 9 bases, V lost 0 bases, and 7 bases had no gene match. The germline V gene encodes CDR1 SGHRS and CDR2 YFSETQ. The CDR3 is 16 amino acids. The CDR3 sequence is CASSLASGTSGSPQYF. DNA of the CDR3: TGCGCCAGCAGCTTGGCATCCGGGACTAGCGGGAGCCCCCAGTACTTC.

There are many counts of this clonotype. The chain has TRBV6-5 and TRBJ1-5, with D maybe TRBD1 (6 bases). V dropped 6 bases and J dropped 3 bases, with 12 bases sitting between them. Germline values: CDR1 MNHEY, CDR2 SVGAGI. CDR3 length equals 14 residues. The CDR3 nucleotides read TGTGCCAGCAGACCTCAGGGGATCAATCAGCCCCAGCATTTT. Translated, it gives CASRPQGINQPQHF.

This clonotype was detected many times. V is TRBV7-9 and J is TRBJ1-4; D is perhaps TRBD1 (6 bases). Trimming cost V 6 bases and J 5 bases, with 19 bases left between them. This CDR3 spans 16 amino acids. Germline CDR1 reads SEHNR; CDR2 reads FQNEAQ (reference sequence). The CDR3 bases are TGTGCCAGCAGTCCGCCGCGGGGGCGAGAAAATGAAAAACTGTTTTTT. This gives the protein CASSPPRGRENEKLFF.

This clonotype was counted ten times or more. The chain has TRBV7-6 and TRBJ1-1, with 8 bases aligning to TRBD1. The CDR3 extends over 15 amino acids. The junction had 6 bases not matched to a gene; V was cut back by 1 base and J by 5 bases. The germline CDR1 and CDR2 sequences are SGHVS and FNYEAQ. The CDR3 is CASSLGQGQGTEAFF. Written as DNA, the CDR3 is TGTGCCAGCAGCTTAGGACAGGGGCAAGGGACTGAAGCTTTCTTT. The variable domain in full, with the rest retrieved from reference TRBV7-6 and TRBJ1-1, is GAGVSQSPRYKVTKRGQDVALRCDPISGHVSLYWYRQALGQGPEFLTYFNYEAQQDKSGLPNDRFSAERPEGSISTLTIQRTEQRDSAMYRCASSLGQGQGTEAFFGQGTRLTVV.

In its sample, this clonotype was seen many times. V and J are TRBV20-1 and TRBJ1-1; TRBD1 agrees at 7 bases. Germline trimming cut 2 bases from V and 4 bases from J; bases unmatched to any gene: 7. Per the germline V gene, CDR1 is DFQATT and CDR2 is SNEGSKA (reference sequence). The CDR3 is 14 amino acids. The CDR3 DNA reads TGCAGTGCTAGACGCGGGACAGCGGCCACTGAAGCTTTCTTT. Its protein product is CSARRGTAATEAFF.

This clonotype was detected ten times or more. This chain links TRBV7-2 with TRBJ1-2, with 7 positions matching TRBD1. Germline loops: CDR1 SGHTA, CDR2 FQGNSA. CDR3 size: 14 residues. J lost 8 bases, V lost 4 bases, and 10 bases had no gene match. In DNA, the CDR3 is TGTGCCAGCAGCTCCCCGACCCCCAGGGGGGGCTACACCTTC. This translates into CASSSPTPRGGYTF. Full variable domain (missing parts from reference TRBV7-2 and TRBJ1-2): GAGVSQSPSNKVTEKGKDVELRCDPISGHTALYWYRQSLGQGLEFLIYFQGNSAPDKSGLPSDRFSAERTGGSVSTLTIQRTQQEDSAVYLCASSSPTPRGGYTFGSGTRLTVV.

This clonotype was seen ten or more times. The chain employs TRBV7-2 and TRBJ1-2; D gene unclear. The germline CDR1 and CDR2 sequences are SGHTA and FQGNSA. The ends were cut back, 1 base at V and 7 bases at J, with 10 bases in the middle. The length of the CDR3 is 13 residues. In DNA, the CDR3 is TGTGCCAGCAGCTTAGTTGGGGAAGGTGGCTACACCTTC. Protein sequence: CASSLVGEGGYTF. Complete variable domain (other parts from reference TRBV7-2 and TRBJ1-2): GAGVSQSPSNKVTEKGKDVELRCDPISGHTALYWYRQSLGQGLEFLIYFQGNSAPDKSGLPSDRFSAERTGGSVSTLTIQRTQQEDSAVYLCASSLVGEGGYTFGSGTRLTVV.

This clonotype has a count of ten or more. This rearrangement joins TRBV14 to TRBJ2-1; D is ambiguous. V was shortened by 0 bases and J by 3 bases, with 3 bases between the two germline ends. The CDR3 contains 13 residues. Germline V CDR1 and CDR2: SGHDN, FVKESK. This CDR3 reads CASSQDFYNEQFF. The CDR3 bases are TGTGCCAGCAGCCAAGATTTCTACAATGAGCAGTTCTTC.

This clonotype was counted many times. In DNA form, the CDR3 reads TGCAGTGCTAGAGATAACGGGATAAAAGGCCAGCCCCAGCATTTT. It is translated as CSARDNGIKGQPQHF. This sequence joins TRBV20-1 and TRBJ1-5, with no clear D. Germline-derived CDR1 and CDR2 are DFQATT and SNEGSKA (reference sequence). Trimming took 0 bases from V and 7 from J, leaving 16 bases between them. The CDR3 consists of 15 residues.

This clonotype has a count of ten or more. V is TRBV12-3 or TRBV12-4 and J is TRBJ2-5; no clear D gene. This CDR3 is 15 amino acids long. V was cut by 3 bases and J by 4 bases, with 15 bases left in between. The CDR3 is CASSLPPGSGETQYF. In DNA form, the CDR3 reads TGTGCCAGCAGTTTGCCTCCCGGTAGTGGAGAGACCCAGTACTTC.

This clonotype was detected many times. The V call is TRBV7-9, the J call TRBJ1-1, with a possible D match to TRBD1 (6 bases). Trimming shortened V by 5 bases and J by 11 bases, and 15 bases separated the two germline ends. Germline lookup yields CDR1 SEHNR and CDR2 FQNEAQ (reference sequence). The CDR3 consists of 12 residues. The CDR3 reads CASSPTGLGAFF. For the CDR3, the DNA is TGTGCCAGCAGCCCGACAGGCCTTGGGGCTTTCTTT.

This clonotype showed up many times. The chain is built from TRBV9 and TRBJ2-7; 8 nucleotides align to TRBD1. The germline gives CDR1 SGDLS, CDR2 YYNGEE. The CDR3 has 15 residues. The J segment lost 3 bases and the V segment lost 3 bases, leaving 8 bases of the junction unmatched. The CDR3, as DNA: TGTGCCAGCAGCGGCGGACAGGGCCAAGGCTACGAGCAGTACTTC. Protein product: CASSGGQGQGYEQYF.

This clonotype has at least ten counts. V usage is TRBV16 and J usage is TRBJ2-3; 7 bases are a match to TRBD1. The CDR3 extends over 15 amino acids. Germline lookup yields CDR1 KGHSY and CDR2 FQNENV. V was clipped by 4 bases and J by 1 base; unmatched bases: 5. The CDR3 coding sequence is TGTGCCAGCAGCCTGTCCGGGACAGGCACAGATACGCAGTATTTT. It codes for CASSLSGTGTDTQYF.

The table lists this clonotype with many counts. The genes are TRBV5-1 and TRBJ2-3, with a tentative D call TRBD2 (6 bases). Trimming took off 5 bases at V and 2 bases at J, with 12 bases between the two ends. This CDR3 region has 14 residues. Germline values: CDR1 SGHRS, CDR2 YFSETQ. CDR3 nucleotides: TGCGCCAGCAGGTATAGCGGAGCCACAGATACGCAGTATTTT. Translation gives CASRYSGATDTQYF.

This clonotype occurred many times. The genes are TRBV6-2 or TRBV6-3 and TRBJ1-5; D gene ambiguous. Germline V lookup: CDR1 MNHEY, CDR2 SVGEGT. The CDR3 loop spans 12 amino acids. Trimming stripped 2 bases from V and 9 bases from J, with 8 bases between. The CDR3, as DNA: TGTGCCAGCAGTTACCCCGTGGGGCCCCAGCATTTT. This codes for CASSYPVGPQHF.

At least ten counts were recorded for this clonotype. The CDR3 spells CASSVVLSGEAFF. DNA of the CDR3: TGTGCCAGCAGCGTAGTCCTAAGTGGTGAAGCTTTCTTT. This chain links TRBV9 with TRBJ1-1; D is unresolved. V was cut by 0 bases and J by 7 bases, with 10 bases left in between. CDR3 length equals 13 residues. The V gene's germline CDR1 is SGDLS and CDR2 YYNGEE.

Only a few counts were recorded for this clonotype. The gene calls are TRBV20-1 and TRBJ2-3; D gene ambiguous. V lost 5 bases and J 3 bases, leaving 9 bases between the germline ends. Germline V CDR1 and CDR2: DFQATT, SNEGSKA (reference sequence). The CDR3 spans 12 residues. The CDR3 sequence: CSASAGTDTQYF. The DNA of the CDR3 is TGCAGTGCTTCAGCCGGGACAGATACGCAGTATTTT.

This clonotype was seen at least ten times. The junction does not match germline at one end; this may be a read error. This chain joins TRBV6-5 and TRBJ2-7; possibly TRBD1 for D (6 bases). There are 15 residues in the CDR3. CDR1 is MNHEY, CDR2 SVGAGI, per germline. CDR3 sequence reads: CASSTLRQVSFEQYF. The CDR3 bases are TGTGCCAGCAGCACCTTAAGACAGGTCTCCTTCGAGCAGTACTTC.

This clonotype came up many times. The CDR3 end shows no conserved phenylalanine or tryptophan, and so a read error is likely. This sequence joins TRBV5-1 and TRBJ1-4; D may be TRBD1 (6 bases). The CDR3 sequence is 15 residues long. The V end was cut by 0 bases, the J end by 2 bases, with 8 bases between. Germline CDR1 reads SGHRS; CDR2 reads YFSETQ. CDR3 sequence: CASSLGRGTNEKLFI. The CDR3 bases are TGCGCCAGCAGCTTGGGCAGGGGCACTAATGAAAAACTGTTTATT.

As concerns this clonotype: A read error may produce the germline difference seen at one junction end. CDR3 protein: CASSYPATNPEAFF. The DNA for the CDR3 is TGTGCCAGCAGTTACCCAGCAACGAACCCTGAAGCTTTCTTT. This rearrangement joins TRBV6-2 or TRBV6-3 to TRBJ1-1; D not resolved. The germline CDR1 and CDR2 sequences are MNHEY and SVGEGT. There are 14 residues in the CDR3.

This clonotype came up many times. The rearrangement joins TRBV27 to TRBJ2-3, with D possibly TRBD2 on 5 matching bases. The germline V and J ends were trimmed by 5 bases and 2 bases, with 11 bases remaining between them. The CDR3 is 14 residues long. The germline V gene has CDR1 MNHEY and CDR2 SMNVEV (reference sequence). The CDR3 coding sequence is TGTGCCAGCAGTAACCGACTATACACAGATACGCAGTATTTT. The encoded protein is CASSNRLYTDTQYF.

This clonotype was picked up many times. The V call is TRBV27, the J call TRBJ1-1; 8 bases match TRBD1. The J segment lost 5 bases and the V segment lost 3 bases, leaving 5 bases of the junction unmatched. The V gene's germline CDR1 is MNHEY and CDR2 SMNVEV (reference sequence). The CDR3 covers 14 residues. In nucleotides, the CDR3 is TGTGCCAGCAGTTTCCAGGGGGCGTGGACTGAAGCTTTCTTT. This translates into CASSFQGAWTEAFF.

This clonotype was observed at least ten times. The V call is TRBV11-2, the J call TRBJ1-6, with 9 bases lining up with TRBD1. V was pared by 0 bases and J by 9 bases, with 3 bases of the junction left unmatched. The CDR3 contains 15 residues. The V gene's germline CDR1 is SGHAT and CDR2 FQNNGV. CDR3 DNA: TGTGCCAGCAGCTTAGAGACAGGGGGTTTTTCACCCCTCCACTTT. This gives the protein CASSLETGGFSPLHF.